These 25 T cell receptor beta chains came from one sample sequenced in a study of blood T cells in healthy people across ages. A J-beta primer mix and a sample-barcoded 5' primer were used in a second PCR of roughly 6 to 12 cycles. Using its own MiXCR run on the 5' RACE reads, TCRdb lists one record per CDR3 protein. The sample holds 1.5 million to 1.8 million distinct CDR3 sequences; 40% to 45% are singletons and the top ten take 4%. Sequencing was carried out using blood. The receptors were gathered from a young woman in good health.

This clonotype was detected a few times. The gene calls are TRBV6-2 or TRBV6-3 and TRBJ2-1; a weak D match, TRBD2 (6 bases). Germline CDR1 MNHEY, CDR2 SVGEGT. Trimming took 2 bases from V and 15 from J, leaving 14 bases between them. The CDR3 is made up of 12 amino acids. The CDR3 DNA is TGTGCCAGCAGTTACGCGGGACTGGGCTCGTTCTTC. Its protein is CASSYAGLGSFF.

This clonotype has only a few counts. V gene TRBV10-1 combines with J gene TRBJ2-7; 7 bases map to TRBD2. Germline trimming cut 10 bases from V and 3 bases from J; bases unmatched to any gene: 9. CDR1 and CDR2 from the germline V gene are WNHNN and SYGVQD (reference sequence). This CDR3 is 13 amino acids long. This CDR3 reads CATAPGGSYEQYF. In nucleotides, the CDR3 is TGCGCCACCGCCCCGGGGGGAAGCTACGAGCAGTACTTC.

In the case of this clonotype: A read error may account for a junction end that differs from germline. This sequence joins TRBV10-3 and TRBJ2-6; 7 nucleotides line up with TRBD1. The germline gives CDR1 ENHRY, CDR2 SYGVKD. This CDR3 contains 17 residues. The CDR3, as DNA: TGTGCCATCAGCGATAGAACTAGGGGGCCCGGGGCCAGCGTCCTGACTTTC. This codes for CAISDRTRGPGASVLTF.

The sample holds a few counts of this clonotype. The rearrangement uses TRBV7-2 and TRBJ2-7; perhaps D is TRBD1 or TRBD2 (5 bases each). CDR1 and CDR2 (germline): SGHTA, FQGNSA. The CDR3 runs 14 residues. V was shortened by 1 base and J by 4 bases, with 11 bases between the two germline ends. This CDR3 reads CASSLVSGPYEQYF. In DNA, the CDR3 is TGTGCCAGCAGCTTAGTGTCGGGACCATACGAGCAGTACTTC.

The gene calls are TRBV2 and TRBJ2-1, with 7 bases matching TRBD1. CDR1 and CDR2 (germline): SNHLY, FYNNEI. CDR3 length: 14 residues. Trimming at V came to 6 bases and at J to 10 bases, leaving 12 bases not matched to a gene. CDR3 loop: CASRPQGQSYEQFF. DNA for the CDR3: TGTGCCAGCAGACCTCAGGGACAGTCCTACGAGCAGTTCTTC.

The V and J genes are TRBV25-1 and TRBJ1-1; tentative D call: TRBD1 (6 bases). The CDR3 length is 12 residues. The germline V gene encodes CDR1 MGHDK and CDR2 SYGVNS. Trimming stripped 6 bases from V and 6 bases from J, with 11 bases between. CDR3 sequence: CASRTQGPEAFF. DNA for the CDR3: TGTGCCAGCAGAACTCAGGGGCCTGAAGCTTTCTTT.

A few counts support this clonotype. This chain joins TRBV6-6 and TRBJ2-2; possibly TRBD2 for D (5 bases). The CDR3 length is 16 residues. The germline V gene has CDR1 MNHNY and CDR2 SVGAGI (reference sequence). The V gene lost 5 bases and the J gene lost 1 base, with 14 bases spanning the gap. The CDR3 protein is CASSPGLGGNTGELFF. The CDR3 region has the DNA TGTGCCAGCAGTCCCGGACTTGGAGGGAACACCGGGGAGCTGTTTTTT.

This clonotype appeared a few times. DNA for the CDR3: TGTGCCAGCAGTTACTCCGGGACTAGCAGTCGATCGCAGTACTTC. Its protein product is CASSYSGTSSRSQYF. The rearrangement links TRBV6-5 to TRBJ2-4; 9 bases are a match to TRBD2. The ends lost 0 bases at V and 13 bases at J; junction bases unmatched: 10. CDR3 size: 15 residues. Germline assignment: CDR1 MNHEY and CDR2 SVGAGI.

For this clonotype: This clone may be a read error of a much larger clone one base away. V is TRBV20-1 and J is TRBJ1-1; maybe TRBD1 (6 bases). There are 12 residues in the CDR3. Between the trimmed V and J ends, which lost 6 bases and 3 bases, there was a span of 11 bases. Germline V CDR1 and CDR2: DFQATT, SNEGSKA (reference sequence). CDR3 in amino acids: CSAITGHTEAFF. The CDR3, as DNA: TGCAGTGCAATAACAGGGCACACTGAAGCTTTCTTT.

This clonotype was seen once. The chain couples TRBV6-6 to TRBJ2-3; D gene ambiguous. The CDR3 totals 11 residues. In germline, CDR1 is MNHNY, CDR2 SVGAGI (reference sequence). V was pared by 11 bases and J by 2 bases, with 8 bases between. CDR3 nucleotides: TGTGCCCGCGGCGCCACAGATACGCAGTATTTT. Residues: CARGATDTQYF.

The chain uses TRBV6-2 or TRBV6-3 and TRBJ2-3, with a weak D call TRBD2 (5 bases). The CDR3 length is 19 residues. CDR1 is MNHEY, CDR2 SVGEGT, per germline. With 0 bases removed from V and 6 bases from J, the gap between germline ends came to 25 bases. In nucleotides, the CDR3 is TGTGCCAGCAGTTACTCGAAATCGGTTGGGGAGCGACCCCGGGATACGCAGTATTTT. Its translation is CASSYSKSVGERPRDTQYF.

The J gene is TRBJ1-1, the V gene TRBV20-1, with a weak D call TRBD1 (5 bases). The CDR3 has 13 residues. Germline V gene lookup returns CDR1 DFQATT and CDR2 SNEGSKA (reference sequence). V shed 0 bases and J shed 6 bases, with 11 bases lying between them. DNA of the CDR3: TGCAGTGCTAGAGATCCGGGACGGGCTGAAGCTTTCTTT. This gives the protein CSARDPGRAEAFF.

V and J are TRBV5-1 and TRBJ1-6; unclear D gene. Trimming pared 0 bases from V and 0 bases from J, leaving 10 bases between. This CDR3 region has 17 residues. Germline V CDR1 and CDR2: SGHRS, YFSETQ. The CDR3 protein is CASSLDQLSSYNSPLHF. The DNA of the CDR3 is TGCGCCAGCAGCTTGGATCAGTTGAGCTCCTATAATTCACCCCTCCACTTT.

This chain connects TRBV13 to TRBJ2-1; 7 positions match TRBD2. The CDR3 sequence is 14 residues long. Germline assignment: CDR1 PRHDT and CDR2 FYEKMQ (reference sequence). V was pared by 5 bases and J by 6 bases, with 7 bases of the junction left unmatched. CDR3 DNA: TGTGCCAGCAGCCTCGGGACTACCCTCAATGAGCAGTTCTTC. Translating gives CASSLGTTLNEQFF.

There are a few counts of this clonotype. The chain carries TRBV4-2 and TRBJ2-3; D remains unclear. The ends were cut back, 2 bases at V and 0 bases at J, with 12 bases in the middle. Per the germline V gene, CDR1 is LGHNA and CDR2 is YNFKEQ. This CDR3 is 16 amino acids long. The CDR3 coding sequence is TGTGCCAGCAGCCAAAGGCGGCAACTAAGCACAGATACGCAGTATTTT. Translating it yields CASSQRRQLSTDTQYF.

V is TRBV11-2 and J is TRBJ2-7; D perhaps matches TRBD1 (5 bases). This CDR3 is 14 amino acids long. The V and J ends lost 5 bases and 0 bases respectively, with 11 bases between them. The germline V gene has CDR1 SGHAT and CDR2 FQNNGV. The CDR3 nucleotides read TGTGCCAGCAGCCAAGGACACGACTCCTACGAGCAGTACTTC. Encoded protein: CASSQGHDSYEQYF.

This clonotype showed up many times. The chain has TRBV10-3 and TRBJ2-3, with 11 bases matching TRBD2. Germline CDR1 reads ENHRY; CDR2 reads SYGVKD. The CDR3 is 17 residues long. The ends lost 2 bases at V and 7 bases at J; junction bases unmatched: 11. The chain's CDR3 is CAISEPGLAGGGNTQYF. In nucleotides, the CDR3 is TGTGCCATCAGTGAGCCCGGACTAGCGGGTGGGGGAAATACGCAGTATTTT.

The chain uses TRBV29-1 and TRBJ2-3, with TRBD2 matching 11 bases. V was clipped by 4 bases and J by 4 bases; unmatched bases: 4. The CDR3 covers 14 residues. In germline, CDR1 is SQVTM, CDR2 ANQGSEA. DNA of the CDR3: TGCAGCGTTGCTCTTAGCGGGGGGGCAGATACGCAGTATTTT. It yields the protein CSVALSGGADTQYF.

Only a few counts were recorded for this clonotype. The chain is built from TRBV6-5 and TRBJ1-1; D might be TRBD1 (6 bases). Trimming removed 5 bases from V and 0 bases from J, with 10 bases in between. The CDR3 covers 14 residues. Per germline, CDR1 MNHEY and CDR2 SVGAGI. Here the CDR3 reads CASSDGQMNTEAFF. In DNA, the CDR3 is TGTGCCAGCAGTGACGGACAGATGAACACTGAAGCTTTCTTT.

The chain uses TRBV21-1 and TRBJ2-6; the table assigns TRBD1, which was not confirmed against the DNA. TRBV21-1 is shown as a pseudogene. The CDR3 is 17 amino acids. CDR3 coding DNA: TGTGCCAGCAAAGGGACAGGTGAAATCTCTGGGGCCAACGTCCTGACTTTC. Translation: CASKGTGEISGANVLTF.

This clonotype was seen repeatedly, ten times or more. DNA for the CDR3: TGTGCCAGCAGTGTCTCTAGCCCTTACGAGCAGTACTTC. Translated, it gives CASSVSSPYEQYF. V gene TRBV28 combines with J gene TRBJ2-7, with TRBD2 as a possible D gene (5 bases). Germline values: CDR1 MDHEN, CDR2 SYDVKM. CDR3 length equals 13 residues. Trimming pared 5 bases from V and 4 bases from J, leaving 12 bases between.

The chain joins TRBV5-1 to TRBJ2-7, with D possibly called TRBD1 or TRBD2 (6 bases each). The DNA end lines up better with TRBJ2-5; the J call may be wrong. This CDR3 spans 18 amino acids. CDR1 is SGHRS and CDR2 is YFSETQ in the germline V gene. The CDR3 loop is CASSLAFGGILFQETQYF. CDR3 DNA: TGCGCCAGCAGCTTGGCCTTCGGGGGCATACTATTCCAAGAGACCCAGTACTTC.

This clonotype has more than one count but fewer than ten. V usage is TRBV4-3 and J usage is TRBJ2-7, with 7 nucleotides matching TRBD1. Trimming at V came to 2 bases and at J to 2 bases, leaving 6 bases not matched to a gene. This CDR3 has 15 residues. Per the germline V gene, CDR1 is LGHNA and CDR2 is YSLEER. The CDR3 loop reads CASSQRTGFPYEQYF. Written as DNA, the CDR3 is TGCGCCAGCAGCCAACGGACAGGTTTTCCCTACGAGCAGTACTTC.

V gene TRBV29-1 combines with J gene TRBJ2-5; D may be TRBD1 (5 bases). CDR3 length: 11 residues. From germline, CDR1 is SQVTM and CDR2 ANQGSEA. Trimming shortened V by 0 bases and J by 11 bases, and 10 bases separated the two germline ends. The DNA of the CDR3 is TGCAGCGTTGAAGAGCCGACAGAGCAGTACTTC. This translates into CSVEEPTEQYF.

This clonotype was seen just once. At one boundary the junction diverges from the germline segment, which might be a read error. The CDR3 protein is CAGSYLRYNEQFF. For the CDR3, the DNA is TGTGCCGGCAGTTACCTAAGATACAATGAGCAGTTCTTC. The chain carries TRBV6-5 and TRBJ2-1; D gene ambiguous. Germline assignment: CDR1 MNHEY and CDR2 SVGAGI. The CDR3 extends over 13 amino acids.